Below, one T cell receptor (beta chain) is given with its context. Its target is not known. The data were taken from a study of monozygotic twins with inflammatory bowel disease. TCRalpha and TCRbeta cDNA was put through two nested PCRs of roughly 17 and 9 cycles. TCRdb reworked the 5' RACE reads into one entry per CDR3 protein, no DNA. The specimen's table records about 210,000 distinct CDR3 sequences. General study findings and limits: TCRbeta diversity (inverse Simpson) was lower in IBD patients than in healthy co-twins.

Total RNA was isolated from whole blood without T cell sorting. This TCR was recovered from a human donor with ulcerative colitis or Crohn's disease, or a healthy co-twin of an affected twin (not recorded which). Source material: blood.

CDR3: CASSIVRLRAGTGELFF. This chain uses TRBV19 with TRBJ2-2; the TRBD1 assignment by TCRdb is unverifiable without DNA. Germline V gene data show CDR1 as LNHDA and CDR2 as SQIVND (reference sequence). The CDR3 extends over 17 amino acids.